The 13 T cell receptor beta chains presented below share a single source sample, sequenced in a study of regulatory T cells in long-lasting Graves disease. Assembly of TCR beta libraries relied on iRepertoire HTBI primers together with Arm-PCR of CDR3 regions. A single record per CDR3 protein comes from TCRdb applying MiXCR to the multiplex PCR reads. The data show roughly 400,000 distinct CDR3 sequences, 14% to 15% seen once. Time point in this sample: newly diagnosed GD, antithyroid drugs for less than 3 months. The TCR library was made from RNA extracted from PBMCs. Another study also made use of these data, one on T cells in Graves' hyperthyroidism and ophthalmopathy.

Sequencing used peripheral blood mononuclear cells (PBMCs), obtained at new diagnosis, from a patient treated with antithyroid drugs. The receptors shown here come from a woman aged 40 to 50 with Graves disease.

This clonotype was picked up a small number of times. V is TRBV7-9 and J is TRBJ2-4; TRBD2 agrees at 9 bases. Germline loops: CDR1 SEHNR, CDR2 FQNEAQ (reference sequence). The V segment lost 1 base and the J segment 5 bases; nucleotides outside the gene matches: 3. CDR3 length equals 15 residues. CDR3 DNA: TGTGCCAGCAGCTTAGGCGGGACTAGCCAAAACATTCAGTACTTC. Its translation is CASSLGGTSQNIQYF.

The V gene is TRBV29-1, the J gene TRBJ2-5, with D unresolved. The CDR3 is 13 amino acids. CDR1 and CDR2 (germline): SQVTM, ANQGSEA. V was pared by 3 bases and J by 5 bases, with 13 bases between. For the CDR3, the DNA is TGCAGCGTTGATAACCAAGGGCTGGAGACCCAGTACTTC. It specifies CSVDNQGLETQYF.

V usage is TRBV24-1 and J usage is TRBJ2-1; tentatively, D is TRBD1 (5 bases). Trimming cost V 7 bases and J 4 bases, with 10 bases left between them. From germline, CDR1 is KGHDR and CDR2 SFDVKD. CDR3 length: 13 residues. CDR3 DNA sequence: TGTGCCACCAGCAGGGTCCCTTACAATGAGCAGTTCTTC. The encoded protein is CATSRVPYNEQFF.

This clonotype was counted ten times or more. This chain uses TRBV19 with TRBJ1-5; 7 bases are shared with TRBD1. Germline lookup yields CDR1 LNHDA and CDR2 SQIVND (reference sequence). The CDR3 has 14 amino acids. The V and J ends lost 8 bases and 6 bases, in that order; junction bases with no gene match: 10. The CDR3 DNA is TGTGCCAGTTCACTTACAGGGGCAAGTCAGCCCCAGCATTTT. It encodes CASSLTGASQPQHF.

In its sample, this clonotype was seen many times. The chain is built from TRBV28 and TRBJ2-3, with D possibly matching TRBD2 (6 bases). Germline V gene lookup returns CDR1 MDHEN and CDR2 SYDVKM. The CDR3 consists of 17 residues. V lost 3 bases, J lost 5 bases, and 21 bases lay in between. The CDR3 protein is CASSFFFGGKGVDTQYF. The CDR3 nucleotides read TGTGCCAGCAGTTTTTTTTTTGGCGGGAAGGGAGTAGATACGCAGTATTTT.

There are many counts of this clonotype. This sequence joins TRBV27 and TRBJ2-7, with TRBD2 matching 7 bases. This CDR3 has 15 residues. The V and J ends lost 3 bases and 0 bases, in that order; junction bases with no gene match: 5. The germline V gene encodes CDR1 MNHEY and CDR2 SMNVEV (reference sequence). CDR3 protein: CASSFQAGTSYEQYF. In DNA form, the CDR3 reads TGTGCCAGCAGTTTTCAAGCGGGGACCTCCTACGAGCAGTACTTC.

At least ten counts were recorded for this clonotype. The gene calls are TRBV24-1 and TRBJ2-1; 13 nucleotides match TRBD2. The CDR3 runs to 17 residues. CDR1 and CDR2 from the germline V gene are KGHDR and SFDVKD. The J segment lost 8 bases and the V segment lost 4 bases, leaving 10 bases of the junction unmatched. The CDR3 protein is CATSEQPGLAGQDEQFF. The CDR3 bases are TGTGCCACCAGTGAACAGCCGGGACTAGCGGGACAGGATGAGCAGTTCTTC.

This clonotype was recorded at least ten times. CDR3 in amino acids: CASSESGLAGEEEQFF. CDR3 DNA sequence: TGTGCCAGCAGTGAATCCGGACTAGCGGGAGAGGAAGAGCAGTTCTTC. V is TRBV25-1 and J is TRBJ2-1; TRBD2 agrees at 13 bases. CDR1 and CDR2 from the germline V gene are MGHDK and SYGVNS. The CDR3 runs 16 residues. After removal of 1 base from V and 10 bases from J, the junction contained 7 bases not matched to a gene.

This clonotype was detected many times. This chain links TRBV11-2 with TRBJ1-1, with 9 positions matching TRBD1. CDR1 and CDR2 (germline): SGHAT, FQNNGV. V lost 5 bases to trimming and J lost 1 base; unmatched junction nucleotides: 8. This CDR3 comprises 16 residues. CDR3 bases: TGTGCCAGCAGCCGTTATGAGGACAGGGGGAACACTGAAGCTTTCTTT. It translates to CASSRYEDRGNTEAFF.

This clonotype appeared many times. This rearrangement joins TRBV5-1 to TRBJ2-2; D gene uncertain. The CDR3 runs to 12 residues. Germline-derived CDR1 and CDR2 are SGHRS and YFSETQ. Trimming removed 7 bases at V and 5 bases at J, with 9 bases between. CDR3 protein: CASQAATGELFF. The DNA of the CDR3 is TGCGCCAGCCAGGCAGCAACCGGGGAGCTGTTTTTT.

This clonotype was detected ten times or more. The gene calls are TRBV7-9 and TRBJ2-7; 7 bases are a match to TRBD2. The CDR3 totals 17 residues. CDR1 SEHNR and CDR2 FQNEAQ come from the germline V gene (reference sequence). J lost 3 bases, V lost 1 base, and 12 bases had no gene match. The CDR3 DNA reads as TGTGCCAGCAGCTTAGGGGGAGGGCCAACATATCACTACGAGCAGTACTTC. Translating gives CASSLGGGPTYHYEQYF.

This clonotype was picked up a small number of times. J is TRBJ2-2 and V is TRBV30, with D hard to call. The CDR3 loop spans 12 amino acids. Trimming stripped 2 bases from V and 5 bases from J, with 6 bases between. Germline CDR1 is GTSNPN and CDR2 is SVGIG (reference sequence). The CDR3 DNA is TGTGCCTGGAGTCCCTCAACCGGGGAGCTGTTTTTT. Protein product: CAWSPSTGELFF.

The chain combines TRBV18 with TRBJ1-1; 8 bases are a match to TRBD1. Germline assignment: CDR1 KGHSH and CDR2 LQKENI. This CDR3 has 16 residues. V dropped 3 bases and J dropped 1; count of bases not matched to a gene: 7. CDR3 loop: CASSPQNRGKNTEAFF. The CDR3 DNA sequence: TGTGCCAGCTCACCTCAAAACAGGGGGAAGAACACTGAAGCTTTCTTT.